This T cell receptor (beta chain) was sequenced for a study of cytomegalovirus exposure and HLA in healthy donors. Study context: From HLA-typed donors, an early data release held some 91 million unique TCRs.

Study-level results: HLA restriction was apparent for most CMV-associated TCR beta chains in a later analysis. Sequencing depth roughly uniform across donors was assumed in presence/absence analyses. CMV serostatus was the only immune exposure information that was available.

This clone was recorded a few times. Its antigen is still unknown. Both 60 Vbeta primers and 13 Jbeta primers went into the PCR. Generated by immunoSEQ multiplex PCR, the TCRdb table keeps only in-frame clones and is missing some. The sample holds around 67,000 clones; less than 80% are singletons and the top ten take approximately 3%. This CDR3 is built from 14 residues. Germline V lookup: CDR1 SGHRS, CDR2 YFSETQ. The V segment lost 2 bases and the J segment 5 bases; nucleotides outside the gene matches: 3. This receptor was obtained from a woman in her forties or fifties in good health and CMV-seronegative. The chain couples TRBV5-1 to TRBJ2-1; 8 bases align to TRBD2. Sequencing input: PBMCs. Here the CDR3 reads CASSFQLADNEQFF. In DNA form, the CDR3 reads TGCGCCAGCAGCTTTCAACTAGCGGACAATGAGCAGTTCTTC.